A single sample gave rise to the 32 T cell receptor beta chains below, sequenced in a study of shared clonotypes between healthy human individuals. The table came from immunoSEQ multiplex PCR; TCRdb's copy has only in-frame clones and leaves some out. In the table there are roughly 2,300,000 clones, approximately 90% of which are singletons. The sample comprised naive CD4+ T cells from PBMCs. Regarding subset: CD45RA+ positively selected. These receptors were collected from a man aged 18 to 29 in good health. Some clones in this sample may be carry-over from other donors' samples.

The chain carries TRBV2 and TRBJ2-1, with D uncertain. V was shortened by 2 bases and J by 0 bases, with 5 bases between the two germline ends. Looked up from germline, CDR1 is SNHLY and CDR2 is FYNNEI. CDR3 length equals 14 residues. The CDR3 spells CASSERTSYNEQFF. Here the CDR3 DNA reads TGTGCCAGCAGTGAACGAACCTCCTACAATGAGCAGTTCTTC. The whole variable domain, filled in from reference TRBV2 and TRBJ2-1, reads EPEVTQTPSHQVTQMGQEVILRCVPISNHLYFYWYRQILGQKVEFLVSFYNNEISEKSEIFDDQFSVERPDGSNFTLKIRSTKLEDSAMYFCASSERTSYNEQFFGPGTRLTVL.

The chain uses TRBV18 and TRBJ2-1, with 10 bases aligning to TRBD2. This CDR3 contains 14 residues. J gave up 3 bases and V 8 bases, and 4 bases lay outside the gene matches. Germline V gene lookup returns CDR1 KGHSH and CDR2 LQKENI. This CDR3 is CASRTSGNYNEQFF. The CDR3 coding sequence is TGTGCCAGCCGGACTAGCGGTAACTACAATGAGCAGTTCTTC.

The rearrangement links TRBV30 to TRBJ2-3, with no clear D. The CDR3 contains 12 residues. Trimming stripped 3 bases from V and 6 bases from J, with 10 bases between. The germline V gene has CDR1 GTSNPN and CDR2 SVGIG (reference sequence). CDR3 in amino acids: CAWSVGLDTQYF. In DNA form, the CDR3 reads TGTGCCTGGAGCGTCGGTTTGGATACGCAGTATTTT. Combining the CDR3 with reference TRBV30 and TRBJ2-3 gives the whole variable domain SQTIHQWPATLVQPVGSPLSLECTVEGTSNPNLYWYRQAAGRGLQLLFYSVGIGQISSEVPQNLSASRPQDRQFILSSKKLLLSDSGFYLCAWSVGLDTQYFGPGTRLTVL.

This chain joins TRBV9 and TRBJ2-3; D is undetermined. V dropped 2 bases and J dropped 4 bases, with 14 bases sitting between them. The CDR3 has 15 amino acids. The germline gives CDR1 SGDLS, CDR2 YYNGEE. This chain's CDR3 is CASSVRPSVPDTQYF. CDR3 nucleotides: TGTGCCAGCAGCGTGAGGCCCTCGGTACCAGATACGCAGTATTTT.

This chain uses TRBV5-1 with TRBJ2-3; TRBD2 is a possible D gene (6 bases). Germline CDR1 is SGHRS and CDR2 is YFSETQ. The CDR3 sequence is 16 residues long. V was clipped by 1 base and J by 3 bases, with 15 bases between them. The CDR3 spells CASSLRGYGGTDTQYF. In DNA form, the CDR3 reads TGCGCCAGCAGCTTGAGAGGGTATGGGGGGACAGATACGCAGTATTTT.

The V gene is TRBV5-1, the J gene TRBJ2-3; 8 bases align to TRBD2. This CDR3 spans 14 amino acids. With V trimmed by 4 bases and J by 3 bases, 4 bases remained unmatched. Germline values: CDR1 SGHRS, CDR2 YFSETQ. The CDR3 nucleotides are TGCGCCAGCAGCGCCACTAGCGGAACAGATACGCAGTATTTT. It yields the protein CASSATSGTDTQYF.

The CDR3 protein is CASLTGTYGYTF. The CDR3 DNA follows: TGTGCCAGCCTGACAGGAACCTATGGCTACACCTTC. The gene calls are TRBV28 and TRBJ1-2; a possible D gene is TRBD1 (6 bases). Trimming stripped 8 bases from V and 4 bases from J, with 11 bases between. Germline values: CDR1 MDHEN, CDR2 SYDVKM. This CDR3 contains 12 residues.

The J gene is TRBJ2-7, the V gene TRBV7-9; 12 nucleotides align to TRBD2. The trim removed 5 bases at V and 2 bases at J, leaving 10 bases unmatched. The germline CDR1 and CDR2 sequences are SEHNR and FQNEAQ (reference sequence). The CDR3 loop spans 17 amino acids. The CDR3 spells CASSPWTSGKSPYEQYF. CDR3 nucleotide sequence: TGTGCCAGCAGCCCATGGACTAGCGGGAAGAGCCCCTACGAGCAGTACTTC.

The V gene is TRBV18, the J gene TRBJ2-1; the match to TRBD1 covers 7 bases. This CDR3 is 16 amino acids long. Trimming removed 5 bases from V and 0 bases from J; junction bases left unmatched: 7. Germline assignment: CDR1 KGHSH and CDR2 LQKENI. The CDR3 reads CASSLLQGVSYNEQFF. The CDR3 bases are TGTGCCAGCTCATTACTGCAGGGGGTCTCCTACAATGAGCAGTTCTTC.

This chain links TRBV20-1 with TRBJ2-3; D gene uncertain. CDR1 is DFQATT, CDR2 SNEGSKA, per germline (reference sequence). The length of the CDR3 is 11 residues. DNA for the CDR3: TGCAGGCCTACTTCGGGAGATACGCAGTATTTT. Its protein product is CRPTSGDTQYF.

This rearrangement joins TRBV10-3 to TRBJ1-4; 7 bases match TRBD1. Germline assignment: CDR1 ENHRY and CDR2 SYGVKD. Germline trimming cut 2 bases from V and 3 bases from J; bases unmatched to any gene: 9. CDR3 size: 17 residues. The CDR3 DNA follows: TGTGCCATCAGTGAGCCGACAGGGAGGGGGTCTAATGAAAAACTGTTTTTT. Its protein product is CAISEPTGRGSNEKLFF.

This clone was observed once. This chain links TRBV12-5 with TRBJ2-2, with 15 nucleotides matching TRBD2. Germline loops: CDR1 LGHNT, CDR2 FRNRAP. J lost 6 bases, V lost 7 bases, and 6 bases had no gene match. The CDR3 is 16 residues long. The CDR3 protein is CASAPGLAGGPGELFF. The DNA for the CDR3 is TGTGCTAGTGCCCCAGGACTAGCGGGAGGGCCCGGGGAGCTGTTTTTT.

The V gene is TRBV14, the J gene TRBJ2-1; 11 bases agree with TRBD2. CDR3 length equals 15 residues. The V segment lost 4 bases and the J segment 9 bases; nucleotides outside the gene matches: 8. Germline V gene data show CDR1 as SGHDN and CDR2 as FVKESK. CDR3 DNA: TGTGCCAGCAGCCCTTTTAGCGGGAGGGCCCGTGAGCAGTTCTTC. This encodes CASSPFSGRAREQFF. Supplemented by reference TRBV14 and TRBJ2-1, the full variable domain reads EAGVTQFPSHSVIEKGQTVTLRCDPISGHDNLYWYRRVMGKEIKFLLHFVKESKQDESGMPNNRFLAERTGGTYSTLKVQPAELEDSGVYFCASSPFSGRAREQFFGPGTRLTVL.

This rearrangement joins TRBV27 to TRBJ2-7, with 9 nucleotides matching TRBD1. J lost 3 bases, V lost 5 bases, and 11 bases had no gene match. From germline, CDR1 is MNHEY and CDR2 SMNVEV (reference sequence). The CDR3 sequence is 16 residues long. The CDR3 region is CASSRPDRGGLYEQYF. CDR3 nucleotides: TGTGCCAGCAGTAGACCAGACAGGGGGGGGCTCTACGAGCAGTACTTC.

The rearrangement joins TRBV29-1 to TRBJ1-2, with 7 bases aligning to TRBD1. Germline values: CDR1 SQVTM, CDR2 ANQGSEA. J gave up 6 bases and V 3 bases, and 1 base lay outside the gene matches. This CDR3 comprises 11 residues. The CDR3 nucleotides read TGCAGCGTTGACCAGGGGGATGGCTACACCTTC. It encodes CSVDQGDGYTF.

The genes are TRBV5-1 and TRBJ2-7, with a tentative D call TRBD2 (5 bases). The V gene lost 6 bases and the J gene lost 4 bases, with 20 bases spanning the gap. This CDR3 contains 15 residues. The V gene's germline CDR1 is SGHRS and CDR2 YFSETQ. CDR3 coding DNA: TGCGCCAGCACCTCCCGGACTGCGTCAGGATACGAGCAGTACTTC. Translation gives CASTSRTASGYEQYF.

The chain links TRBV10-3 to TRBJ2-7; the D gene is possibly TRBD2 (5 bases). The CDR3 runs to 14 residues. Germline values: CDR1 ENHRY, CDR2 SYGVKD. The V end lost 4 bases, the J end lost 4 bases, and 14 bases lay between the germline ends. CDR3 DNA sequence: TGTGCCATCAGTGTTGGGAGTGACGGATACGAGCAGTACTTC. It translates to CAISVGSDGYEQYF.

This rearrangement joins TRBV7-6 to TRBJ2-1; tentatively, D is TRBD2 (6 bases). In germline, CDR1 is SGHVS, CDR2 FNYEAQ. Trimming removed 4 bases from V and 2 bases from J, with 12 bases in between. The CDR3 is made up of 15 amino acids. CDR3 sequence: CASSSLGGTYNEQFF. DNA for the CDR3: TGTGCCAGCAGCTCCTTGGGAGGTACCTACAATGAGCAGTTCTTC.

The chain employs TRBV28 and TRBJ1-1; D gene uncertain. This CDR3 region has 12 residues. CDR1 and CDR2 (germline): MDHEN, SYDVKM. V was shortened by 2 bases and J by 7 bases, with 8 bases between the two germline ends. Here the CDR3 DNA reads TGTGCCAGCAGTTTAGTAATGGGTGAAGCTTTCTTT. Translating it yields CASSLVMGEAFF.

This chain connects TRBV2 to TRBJ2-5; 9 bases match TRBD2. The CDR3 is made up of 15 amino acids. Germline CDR1 reads SNHLY; CDR2 reads FYNNEI. V gave up 8 bases and J gave up 0 bases; unmatched junction bases: 7. The CDR3 spells CASPTSGRYQETQYF. For the CDR3, the DNA is TGTGCCAGCCCCACTAGCGGGCGTTACCAAGAGACCCAGTACTTC.

The genes are TRBV6-1 and TRBJ2-3; the D gene is possibly TRBD1 (5 bases). Per the germline V gene, CDR1 is MNHNS and CDR2 is SASEGT. The CDR3 has 14 amino acids. The V end was cut by 2 bases, the J end by 3 bases, with 9 bases between. The CDR3 sequence is CASSETGSTDTQYF. Here the CDR3 DNA reads TGTGCCAGCAGTGAAACAGGATCGACAGATACGCAGTATTTT.

The rearrangement links TRBV5-5 to TRBJ1-1; 8 positions match TRBD1. V trimming: 4 bases; J trimming: 4 bases; junction bases outside the gene matches: 6. Germline CDR1 is SGHKS and CDR2 is YYEKEE (reference sequence). The CDR3 runs to 14 residues. DNA for the CDR3: TGTGCCAGCAGCCTGACAGGGGCGAGCACTGAAGCTTTCTTT. It encodes CASSLTGASTEAFF.

The chain combines TRBV29-1 with TRBJ2-3; 9 bases fit TRBD2. The CDR3 loop spans 16 amino acids. From germline, CDR1 is SQVTM and CDR2 ANQGSEA. V was clipped by 2 bases and J by 4 bases; unmatched bases: 10. The CDR3 DNA is TGCAGCGTTGAATCTGGAGCGGGAGGTCCCGCAGATACGCAGTATTTT. Amino acids: CSVESGAGGPADTQYF.

Concerning this clone itself: This sample includes further DNA sequences coding for the same CDR3. The chain has TRBV7-9 and TRBJ2-7, with TRBD1 matching 9 bases. The CDR3 runs 16 residues. J was trimmed by 6 bases and V by 0 bases; bases with no gene match: 9. Germline V CDR1 and CDR2: SEHNR, FQNEAQ (reference sequence). This CDR3 is CASSLAPGQGLTEQYF. Here the CDR3 DNA reads TGTGCCAGCAGCTTAGCCCCGGGACAGGGATTGACCGAGCAGTACTTC.

CDR3 region: CASSYYGTSGTGELFF. For the CDR3, the DNA is TGCGCCAGCAGCTATTACGGGACTAGCGGCACCGGGGAGCTGTTTTTT. This chain uses TRBV5-1 with TRBJ2-2; 11 nucleotides agree with TRBD2. This CDR3 is built from 16 residues. V lost 3 bases to trimming and J lost 4 bases; unmatched junction nucleotides: 5. Germline V gene lookup returns CDR1 SGHRS and CDR2 YFSETQ.

The chain employs TRBV2 and TRBJ1-3; D remains unclear. Germline CDR1 reads SNHLY; CDR2 reads FYNNEI. Trimming pared 7 bases from V and 1 base from J, leaving 8 bases between. The CDR3 runs to 13 residues. The CDR3 DNA follows: TGTGCCAGCAATCTGGATTCTGGAAACACCATATATTTT. Translated: CASNLDSGNTIYF.

The chain recombines TRBV28 with TRBJ2-7; 7 bases are a match to TRBD1. Germline V CDR1 and CDR2: MDHEN, SYDVKM. The CDR3 length is 13 residues. The V and J ends lost 7 bases and 3 bases, in that order; junction bases with no gene match: 6. CDR3 region: CASKWDRYYEQYF. The CDR3 region has the DNA TGTGCCAGCAAATGGGACAGATACTACGAGCAGTACTTC.

CDR3 amino acids: CASSSPDRGTGEQFF. The CDR3 DNA is TGTGCCAGCAGTTCACCGGACAGGGGGACGGGTGAGCAGTTCTTC. The chain recombines TRBV28 with TRBJ2-1; 10 bases are shared with TRBD1. Germline values: CDR1 MDHEN, CDR2 SYDVKM. With V trimmed by 4 bases and J by 9 bases, 9 bases remained unmatched. The CDR3 contains 15 residues. Supplemented by reference TRBV28 and TRBJ2-1, the full variable domain reads DVKVTQSSRYLVKRTGEKVFLECVQDMDHENMFWYRQDPGLGLRLIYFSYDVKMKEKGDIPEGYSVSREKKERFSLILESASTNQTSMYLCASSSPDRGTGEQFFGPGTRLTVL.

The chain joins TRBV9 to TRBJ2-5; 7 bases are shared with TRBD2. The CDR3 is 16 amino acids. V shed 0 bases and J 7 bases; nucleotides not matched to a gene: 12. Germline loops: CDR1 SGDLS, CDR2 YYNGEE. CDR3 region: CASSVAASGGSGTQYF. The CDR3 bases are TGTGCCAGCAGCGTAGCGGCTAGCGGAGGCTCAGGGACCCAGTACTTC.

There are a few counts of this clone. This chain joins TRBV27 and TRBJ1-4; D remains ambiguous. Germline V gives CDR1 MNHEY, CDR2 SMNVEV (reference sequence). V was pared by 5 bases and J by 7 bases, with 11 bases between. The CDR3 is made up of 13 amino acids. The CDR3 DNA sequence: TGTGCCAGCAGTCCCCGGGGAGGTGAAAAACTGTTTTTT. Encoded protein: CASSPRGGEKLFF.

V and J are TRBV9 and TRBJ2-3, with D tentatively TRBD2 (6 bases). The V and J ends lost 3 bases and 2 bases respectively, with 10 bases between them. CDR3 length: 14 residues. Germline CDR1 is SGDLS and CDR2 is YYNGEE. CDR3 sequence: CASSALALTDTQYF. CDR3 bases: TGTGCCAGCAGCGCCCTAGCGCTCACAGATACGCAGTATTTT.

The chain is built from TRBV2 and TRBJ1-5; tentative D call: TRBD1 (6 bases). Germline loops: CDR1 SNHLY, CDR2 FYNNEI. V was pared by 5 bases and J by 1 base, with 15 bases between. The CDR3 runs 16 residues. CDR3 region: CASSPRWGASNQPQHF. Here the CDR3 DNA reads TGTGCCAGCAGTCCCCGATGGGGGGCGAGCAATCAGCCCCAGCATTTT.